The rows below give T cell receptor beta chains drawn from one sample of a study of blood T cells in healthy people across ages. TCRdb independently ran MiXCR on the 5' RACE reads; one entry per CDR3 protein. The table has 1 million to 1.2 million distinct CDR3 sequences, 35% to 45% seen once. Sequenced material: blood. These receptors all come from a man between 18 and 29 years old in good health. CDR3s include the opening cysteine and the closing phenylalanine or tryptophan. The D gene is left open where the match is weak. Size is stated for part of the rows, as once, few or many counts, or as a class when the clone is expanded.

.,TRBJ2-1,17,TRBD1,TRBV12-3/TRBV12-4,TGTGCCAGCAGTTTAGCAACCGGGACAGGTTTATACAATGAGCAGTTCTTC,CASSLATGTGLYNEQFF
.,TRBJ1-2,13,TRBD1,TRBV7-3,TGTGCCAGCACCTTCACAGGGGACCATGGCTACACCTTC,CASTFTGDHGYTF
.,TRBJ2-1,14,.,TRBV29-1,TGCAGCGTTCTTTTGGGAAAGGGACCCGATGAGCAGTTCTTC,CSVLLGKGPDEQFF
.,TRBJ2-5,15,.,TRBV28,TGTGCCAGCAGTTCCCCCACTTGGGGCCAAGAGACCCAGTACTTC,CASSSPTWGQETQYF
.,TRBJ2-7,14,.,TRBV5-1,TGCGCCAGCAGCGACACAGAGCGGTACTACGAGCAGTACTTC,CASSDTERYYEQYF
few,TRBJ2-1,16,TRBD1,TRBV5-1,TGCGCCAGCAGCTTGATTAGACAGGGGGTTGGAAATGAGCAGTTCTTC,CASSLIRQGVGNEQFF
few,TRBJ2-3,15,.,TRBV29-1,TGCAGCGCCCGATCACCGGCGGGGAACACAGATACGCAGTATTTT,CSARSPAGNTDTQYF
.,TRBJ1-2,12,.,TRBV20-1,TGTAGTGCTAAAAGGTCTCCTAATGGCTACACCTTC,CSAKRSPNGYTF
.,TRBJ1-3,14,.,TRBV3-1,TGTGCCAGCAGCCAAGATACCTCTGGAAACACCATATATTTT,CASSQDTSGNTIYF
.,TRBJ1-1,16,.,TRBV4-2,TGTGCCAGCAGCCAAGTGGCGTCTAGGGGGAACACTGAAGCTTTCTTT,CASSQVASRGNTEAFF
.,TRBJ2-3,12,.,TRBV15,TGTGCCACCAGCAGAGGGTTCGATACGCAGTATTTT,CATSRGFDTQYF
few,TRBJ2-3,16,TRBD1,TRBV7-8,TGTGCCAGCAGCCCTTACAGGGGGCGCCTCACAGATACGCAGTATTTT,CASSPYRGRLTDTQYF
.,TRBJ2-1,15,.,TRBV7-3,TGTGCCAGCAGCTTAGGCCGGGCCTCCTACAATGAGCAGTTCTTC,CASSLGRASYNEQFF
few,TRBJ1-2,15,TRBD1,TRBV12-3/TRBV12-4,TGTGCCAGCAGTTTGATAGGGGGCCTCCGCTATGGCTACACCTTC,CASSLIGGLRYGYTF
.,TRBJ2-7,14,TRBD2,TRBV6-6,TGTGCCAGCAGTTATAGCGGGGTCTACAATGAGCAGTACTTC,CASSYSGVYNEQYF
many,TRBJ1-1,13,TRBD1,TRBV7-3,TGTGCCAGCAGTCCGGGGACAGACACTGAAGCTTTCTTT,CASSPGTDTEAFF
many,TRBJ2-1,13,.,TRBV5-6,TGTGCCAGCAGCTCGGACAGTGGTTATGAGCAGTTCTTC,CASSSDSGYEQFF
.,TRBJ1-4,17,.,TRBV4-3,TGCGCCAGCAGCCAAGCCCCCCAGGGGACACCAGGTGAAAAACTGTTTTTT,CASSQAPQGTPGEKLFF
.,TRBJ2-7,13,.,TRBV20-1,TGCAGTGCTAGAGTGGGGCCCAGGGATGAGCAGTACTTC,CSARVGPRDEQYF
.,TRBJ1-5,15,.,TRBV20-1,TGCAGTGCTAGGATACAGGGCCGGGGCAATCAGCCCCAGCATTTT,CSARIQGRGNQPQHF
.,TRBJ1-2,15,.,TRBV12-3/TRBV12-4,TGTGCCAGCAGCCCTGACAGGATCTCTCCCCATGGCTACACCTTC,CASSPDRISPHGYTF
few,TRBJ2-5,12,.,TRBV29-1,TGCAGCGTTGTAGGGGCGGGGGAGACCCAGTACTTC,CSVVGAGETQYF
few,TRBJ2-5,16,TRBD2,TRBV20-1,TGCAGTGCTAGGGGTCTAGCGGGGAGCCCCCAAGAGACCCAGTACTTC,CSARGLAGSPQETQYF
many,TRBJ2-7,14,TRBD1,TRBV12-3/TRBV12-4,TGTGCCAGCAGTTTAACAGGGGAAGCAAACGAGCAGTACTTC,CASSLTGEANEQYF
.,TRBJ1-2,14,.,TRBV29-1,TGCAGCGTATCAGGGAGCGGTTCCTCTAGGGGCTACACCTTC,CSVSGSGSSRGYTF
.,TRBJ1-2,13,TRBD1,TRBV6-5,TGTGCCAGCAGCGACGGGGACAGCTATGGCTACACCTTC,CASSDGDSYGYTF
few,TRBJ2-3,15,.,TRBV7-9,TGTGCCAGCAGCTTACTAACGGGAGAAACAGATACGCAGTATTTT,CASSLLTGETDTQYF
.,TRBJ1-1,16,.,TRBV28,TGTGCCAGCAGTTCCCGGGATCTAACAACGGGGACTGGAGCTTTCTTT,CASSSRDLTTGTGAFF
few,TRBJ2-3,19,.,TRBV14,TGTGCCAGCAGCCGCCCGGGGGAATGGTGGGGAACTAGCACAGATACGCAGTATTTT,CASSRPGEWWGTSTDTQYF